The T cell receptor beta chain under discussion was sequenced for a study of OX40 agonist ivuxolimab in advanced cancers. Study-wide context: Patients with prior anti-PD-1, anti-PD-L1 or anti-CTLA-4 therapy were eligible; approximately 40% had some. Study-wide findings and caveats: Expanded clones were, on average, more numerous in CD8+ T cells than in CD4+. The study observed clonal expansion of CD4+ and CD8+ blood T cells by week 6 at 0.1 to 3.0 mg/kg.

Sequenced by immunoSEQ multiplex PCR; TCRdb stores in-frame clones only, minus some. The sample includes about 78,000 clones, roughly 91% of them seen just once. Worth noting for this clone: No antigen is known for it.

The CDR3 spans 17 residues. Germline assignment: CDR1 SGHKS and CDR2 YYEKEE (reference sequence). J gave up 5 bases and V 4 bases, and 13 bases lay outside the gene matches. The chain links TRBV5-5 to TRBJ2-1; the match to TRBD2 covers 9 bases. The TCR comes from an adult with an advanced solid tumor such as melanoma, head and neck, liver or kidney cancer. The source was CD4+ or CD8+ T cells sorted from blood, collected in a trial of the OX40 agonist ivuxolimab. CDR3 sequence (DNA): TGTGCCAGCAGCCCCATGGGAGCGGGAGGTCGGAACAATGAGCAGTTCTTC. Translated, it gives CASSPMGAGGRNNEQFF.